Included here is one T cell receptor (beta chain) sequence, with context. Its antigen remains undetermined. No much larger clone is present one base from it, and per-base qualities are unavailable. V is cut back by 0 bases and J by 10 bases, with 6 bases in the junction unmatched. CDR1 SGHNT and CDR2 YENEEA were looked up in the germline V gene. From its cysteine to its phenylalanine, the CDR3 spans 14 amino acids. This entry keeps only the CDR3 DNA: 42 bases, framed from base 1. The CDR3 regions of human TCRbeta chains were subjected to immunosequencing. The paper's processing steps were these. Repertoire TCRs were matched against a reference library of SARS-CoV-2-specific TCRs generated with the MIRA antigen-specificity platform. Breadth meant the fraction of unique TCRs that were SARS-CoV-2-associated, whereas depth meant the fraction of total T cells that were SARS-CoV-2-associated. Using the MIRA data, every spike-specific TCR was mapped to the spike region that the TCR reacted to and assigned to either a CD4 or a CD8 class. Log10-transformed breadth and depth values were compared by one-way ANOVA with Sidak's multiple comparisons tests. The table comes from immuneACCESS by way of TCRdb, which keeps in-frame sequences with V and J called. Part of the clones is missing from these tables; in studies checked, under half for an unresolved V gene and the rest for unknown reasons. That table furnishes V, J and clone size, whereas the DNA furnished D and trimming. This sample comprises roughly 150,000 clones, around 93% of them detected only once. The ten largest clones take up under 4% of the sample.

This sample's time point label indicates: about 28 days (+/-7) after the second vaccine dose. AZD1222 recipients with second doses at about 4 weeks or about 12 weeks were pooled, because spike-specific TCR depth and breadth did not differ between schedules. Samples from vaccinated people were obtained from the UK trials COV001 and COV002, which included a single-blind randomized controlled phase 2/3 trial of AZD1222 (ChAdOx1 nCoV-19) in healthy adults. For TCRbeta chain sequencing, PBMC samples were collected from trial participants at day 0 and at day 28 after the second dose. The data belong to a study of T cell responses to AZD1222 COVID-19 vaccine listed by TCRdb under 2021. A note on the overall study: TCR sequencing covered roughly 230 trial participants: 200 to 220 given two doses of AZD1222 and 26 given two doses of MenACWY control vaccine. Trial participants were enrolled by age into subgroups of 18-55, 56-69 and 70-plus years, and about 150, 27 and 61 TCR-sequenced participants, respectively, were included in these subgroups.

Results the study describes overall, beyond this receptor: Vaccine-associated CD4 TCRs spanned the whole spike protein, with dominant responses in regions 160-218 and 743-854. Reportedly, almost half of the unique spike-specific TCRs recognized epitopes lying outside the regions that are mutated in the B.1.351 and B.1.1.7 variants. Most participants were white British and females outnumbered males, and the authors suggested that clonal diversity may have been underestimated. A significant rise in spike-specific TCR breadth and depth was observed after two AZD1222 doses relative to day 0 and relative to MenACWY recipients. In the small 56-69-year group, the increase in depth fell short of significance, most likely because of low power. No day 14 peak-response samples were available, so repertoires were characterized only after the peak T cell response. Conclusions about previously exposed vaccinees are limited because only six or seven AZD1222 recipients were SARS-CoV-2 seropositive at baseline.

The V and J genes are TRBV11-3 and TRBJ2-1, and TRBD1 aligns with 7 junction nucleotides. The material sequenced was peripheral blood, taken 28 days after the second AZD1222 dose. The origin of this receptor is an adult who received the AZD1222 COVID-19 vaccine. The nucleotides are TGTGCCAGCAGCTTAGATTTCTACAGGGGCGAGCAGTTCTTC. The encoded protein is CASSLDFYRGEQFF.